This T cell receptor (beta chain) appears in the sequencing data of a study of cytomegalovirus exposure and HLA in healthy donors. Broader study findings: Being indistinguishable, some V segments were excluded, TRBV6-2 and TRBV6-3 among them. Researchers counted some 150 TCR beta chains as cytomegalovirus-associated. In a later analysis, at a false discovery rate of 0.05, 15,000 to 20,000 TCR beta sequences were associated with HLA alleles.

Trimming stripped 2 bases from V and 2 bases from J, with 12 bases between. CDR3 length: 15 residues. CDR1 and CDR2 from the germline V gene are KGHSH and LQKENI. Vbeta (60) and Jbeta (13) primers were used in the PCR. The table came from immunoSEQ multiplex PCR; TCRdb's copy has only in-frame clones and leaves some out. Among under 300,000 clones listed, 80% to 90% were seen once. As regards this clone: As yet, its antigen is unknown.

The sample taken for sequencing was PBMCs. This receptor was identified in a woman in her 40s in good health and CMV-seropositive. The chain joins TRBV18 to TRBJ2-5, with D possibly being TRBD2 (5 bases). CDR3 DNA: TGTGCCAGCTCACCATCAGAAGGGAGTCAAGAGACCCAGTACTTC. Protein product: CASSPSEGSQETQYF. Drawing the rest from reference TRBV18 and TRBJ2-5, the complete variable domain is NAGVMQNPRHLVRRRGQEARLRCSPMKGHSHVYWYRQLPEEGLKFMVYLQKENIIDESGMPKERFSAEFPKEGPSILRIQQVVRGDSAAYFCASSPSEGSQETQYFGPGTRLLVL.